Listed here are 14 T cell receptor beta chains from one sample, sequenced in a study of CD8 T cells in ankylosing spondylitis. TCRdb re-derived calls from the 5' RACE reads in MiXCR, one entry per CDR3 protein. Counted here are about 240,000 distinct CDR3 sequences, 8.6% occurring once; the ten biggest clones make up under 7.5%. Sequenced material: blood, either unsorted or a sorted T cell fraction (not recorded which). The receptor source for this set is a male donor with ankylosing spondylitis or in good health (not recorded which).

The table lists this clonotype with many counts. This chain uses TRBV20-1 with TRBJ1-6, with D hard to call. The CDR3 runs 15 residues. V was trimmed by 0 bases and J by 6 bases, leaving 12 bases between them. The V gene's germline CDR1 is DFQATT and CDR2 SNEGSKA (reference sequence). The DNA for the CDR3 is TGCAGTGCTAGAGATTGGGCGGAAGGTAATTCACCCCTCCACTTT. Its protein is CSARDWAEGNSPLHF.

Many counts were recorded for this clonotype. The CDR3 region has the DNA TGTGCCAGCAGCTTAGGTCACGGCAATGAGCAGTTCTTC. Translation gives CASSLGHGNEQFF. The chain links TRBV7-2 to TRBJ2-1, with no clear D. With 1 base removed from V and 6 bases from J, the gap between germline ends came to 7 bases. CDR1 and CDR2 (germline): SGHTA, FQGNSA. CDR3 length: 13 residues.

This clonotype was detected a few times. The rearrangement joins TRBV5-1 to TRBJ2-7, with a weak D call TRBD1 (6 bases). Germline lookup yields CDR1 SGHRS and CDR2 YFSETQ. Trimming shortened V by 0 bases and J by 6 bases, and 19 bases separated the two germline ends. The CDR3 contains 16 residues. The CDR3 protein is CASSLETGPIRGEQYF. CDR3 coding DNA: TGCGCCAGCAGCTTGGAGACAGGACCCATCAGGGGCGAGCAGTACTTC.

This clonotype has ten or more counts. The V call is TRBV20-1, the J call TRBJ2-7; 14 bases are a match to TRBD2. The length of the CDR3 is 15 residues. The germline gives CDR1 DFQATT, CDR2 SNEGSKA (reference sequence). Trimming cost V 5 bases and J 3 bases; bases outside gene matches: 6. CDR3 amino acids: CSAGLAGGAGYEQYF. CDR3 sequence (DNA): TGCAGTGCTGGACTAGCGGGAGGTGCAGGCTACGAGCAGTACTTC.

This clonotype was found many times. Here the CDR3 reads CASSLRGVEAFF. The CDR3 nucleotides are TGCGCCAGCAGCTTGCGGGGGGTAGAAGCTTTCTTT. The chain links TRBV5-1 to TRBJ1-1, with a tentative D call TRBD1 (5 bases). V was trimmed by 1 base and J by 8 bases, leaving 9 bases between them. The germline V gene has CDR1 SGHRS and CDR2 YFSETQ. This CDR3 has 12 residues. Variable domain in full (rest from reference TRBV5-1 and TRBJ1-1): KAGVTQTPRYLIKTRGQQVTLSCSPISGHRSVSWYQQTPGQGLQFLFEYFSETQRNKGNFPGRFSGRQFSNSRSEMNVSTLELGDSALYLCASSLRGVEAFFGQGTRLTVV.

This clonotype occurred many times. The chain joins TRBV7-9 to TRBJ2-1; 10 nucleotides match TRBD2. Germline V lookup: CDR1 SEHNR, CDR2 FQNEAQ (reference sequence). J lost 7 bases, V lost 4 bases, and 7 bases had no gene match. The CDR3 spans 15 residues. CDR3 region: CASSSDPGLANEQFF. CDR3 DNA: TGTGCCAGCAGCTCAGATCCGGGACTAGCGAATGAGCAGTTCTTC.

The CDR3 loop reads CASRPWLFEQFF. The CDR3 nucleotides are TGTGCCAGCAGACCCTGGTTGTTTGAGCAGTTCTTC. The chain recombines TRBV6-1 with TRBJ2-1; unclear D gene. The V gene's germline CDR1 is MNHNS and CDR2 SASEGT. This CDR3 contains 12 residues. Trimming took off 6 bases at V and 9 bases at J, with 12 bases between the two ends.

This chain uses TRBV3-1 with TRBJ2-1; D call uncertain. Germline CDR1 reads LGHDT; CDR2 reads YNNKEL (reference sequence). This CDR3 is built from 14 residues. The V and J ends lost 4 bases and 7 bases respectively, with 14 bases between them. The CDR3 DNA sequence: TGTGCCAGCAGCCTCCTGACCGTCGTAAATGAGCAGTTCTTC. It encodes CASSLLTVVNEQFF.

This clonotype was recorded many times. The chain recombines TRBV7-9 with TRBJ2-5; TRBD2 is a possible D gene (5 bases). The V end was cut by 3 bases, the J end by 4 bases, with 9 bases between. The V gene's germline CDR1 is SEHNR and CDR2 FQNEAQ (reference sequence). The length of the CDR3 is 13 residues. For the CDR3, the DNA is TGTGCCAGCAGCTTCCCCGGAGGAGAGACCCAGTACTTC. Its protein product is CASSFPGGETQYF.

This clonotype showed up just a few times. This rearrangement joins TRBV10-3 to TRBJ2-7; a weak D match, TRBD1 (6 bases). V was shortened by 4 bases and J by 6 bases, with 16 bases between the two germline ends. CDR1 ENHRY and CDR2 SYGVKD come from the germline V gene. This CDR3 is built from 14 residues. The CDR3 is CAISGIGQNSEQYF. DNA of the CDR3: TGTGCCATCAGTGGTATCGGACAGAATAGCGAGCAGTACTTC.

This clonotype has more than one count but fewer than ten. V and J are TRBV5-6 and TRBJ2-5; D possibly corresponds to TRBD2 (6 bases). CDR1 and CDR2 (germline): SGHDT, YYEEEE. The CDR3 has 14 residues. With 4 bases removed from V and 4 bases from J, the gap between germline ends came to 14 bases. CDR3 coding DNA: TGTGCCAGCAGCCATCCGGGGGAAGTAGAGACCCAGTACTTC. It specifies CASSHPGEVETQYF.

There are many counts of this clonotype. The chain carries TRBV18 and TRBJ2-3; D is possibly TRBD1 (5 bases). CDR3 size: 12 residues. V lost 9 bases, J lost 4 bases, and 11 bases lay in between. The V gene's germline CDR1 is KGHSH and CDR2 LQKENI. The CDR3 protein is CASFTGADTQYF. The DNA for the CDR3 is TGTGCCAGTTTCACAGGCGCAGATACGCAGTATTTT.

This clonotype was counted many times. The chain uses TRBV29-1 and TRBJ2-1; D possibly matches TRBD1 or TRBD2 (5 bases each). The ends were cut back, 6 bases at V and 4 bases at J, with 19 bases in the middle. Germline V gene lookup returns CDR1 SQVTM and CDR2 ANQGSEA. The length of the CDR3 is 15 residues. As DNA, the CDR3 is TGCAGCGTCAACTTTGAGGGGCGAATTTACAATGAGCAGTTCTTC. Amino acid sequence: CSVNFEGRIYNEQFF.

This clonotype has ten or more counts. The chain employs TRBV15 and TRBJ1-1, with D perhaps matching TRBD1 (5 bases). Per the germline V gene, CDR1 is LNHNV and CDR2 is YYDKDF (reference sequence). V was cut by 2 bases and J by 5 bases, with 12 bases left in between. The CDR3 spans 14 residues. DNA of the CDR3: TGTGCCACCAGCAGACAGGGATGGGGAACTGAAGCTTTCTTT. It encodes CATSRQGWGTEAFF.